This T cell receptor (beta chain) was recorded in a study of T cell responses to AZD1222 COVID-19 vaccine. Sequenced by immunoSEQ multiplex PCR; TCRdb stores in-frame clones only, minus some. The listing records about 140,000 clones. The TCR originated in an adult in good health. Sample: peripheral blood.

CDR3 sequence reads: CASSPRAGSSYEQYF. CDR3 in DNA: TGTGCCAGCAGCCCCCGCGCGGGAAGCTCCTACGAGCAGTACTTC. This rearrangement joins TRBV11-1 to TRBJ2-7, with a possible D match to TRBD2 (6 bases). In germline, CDR1 is SGHAT, CDR2 FQDESV (reference sequence). Trimming shortened V by 5 bases and J by 0 bases, and 14 bases separated the two germline ends. CDR3 length: 15 amino acids.